These T cell receptor beta chains were read from a single sample in a study of T-cell reconstitution after alpha-beta-depleted transplantation in children. Each CDR3 protein gets one entry after TCRdb re-called the PCR reads with MiXCR. The sample carries about 400,000 distinct CDR3 sequences, just over 20% recorded once. The sequenced sample was PBMCs from the stem cell graft donor, obtained from the stem cell graft. The origin of the receptors is a human donor who donated a stem cell graft to a child with acute myeloid leukemia. Both conserved end residues are part of each CDR3. Expanded clones are given a class, and other clones once, few, many or no size at all.

>TRBV20-1|TRBJ2-7|many|14
CSARGTGGVYEQYF
>TRBV3-1|TRBJ2-7|many|17
CASSPLFGLADTYEQYF
>TRBV7-2|TRBJ2-7|few|13
CASTLGGDYEQYF
>TRBV6-1|TRBJ1-1|.|14
CASSDRGTTTEAFF
>TRBV27|TRBJ1-6|many|13
CASSLYSNSPLHF
>TRBV20-1|TRBJ2-2|.|17
CSARGWRSGPNTGELFF
>TRBV6-2/TRBV6-3|TRBJ2-1|.|13
CASSREAYNEQFF
>TRBV20-1|TRBJ2-3|many|11
CSAGPGDTQYF
>TRBV20-1|TRBJ2-1|.|18
CSARNPVEGLAHYNEQFF
>TRBV29-1|TRBJ2-5|many|12
CSVEVGTETQYF
>TRBV4-2|TRBJ2-1|many|17
CASSQEPLQELNNEQFF
>TRBV7-2|TRBJ2-5|many|12
CASSSQGETQYF
>TRBV5-1|TRBJ2-1|many|15
CASSWAGGNNNEQFF
>TRBV12-3/TRBV12-4|TRBJ2-1|.|15
CASSFITSGRNEQFF
>TRBV5-1|TRBJ1-1|.|15
CASSLDSGMNTEAFF
>TRBV28|TRBJ2-3|few|14
CASSPGTPTDTQYF
>TRBV20-1|TRBJ2-7|.|15
CSASPRSGSLYEQYF
>TRBV20-1|TRBJ2-3|many|12
CSARDARDTQYF
>TRBV12-3/TRBV12-4|TRBJ2-7|few|13
CASALQGFYEQYF
>TRBV4-1|TRBJ2-3|.|16
CASSPGLAGWIDTQYF
>TRBV24-1|TRBJ2-5|.|13
CATSIPYQETQYF
>TRBV28|TRBJ2-6|.|15
CASSFSISGANVLTF